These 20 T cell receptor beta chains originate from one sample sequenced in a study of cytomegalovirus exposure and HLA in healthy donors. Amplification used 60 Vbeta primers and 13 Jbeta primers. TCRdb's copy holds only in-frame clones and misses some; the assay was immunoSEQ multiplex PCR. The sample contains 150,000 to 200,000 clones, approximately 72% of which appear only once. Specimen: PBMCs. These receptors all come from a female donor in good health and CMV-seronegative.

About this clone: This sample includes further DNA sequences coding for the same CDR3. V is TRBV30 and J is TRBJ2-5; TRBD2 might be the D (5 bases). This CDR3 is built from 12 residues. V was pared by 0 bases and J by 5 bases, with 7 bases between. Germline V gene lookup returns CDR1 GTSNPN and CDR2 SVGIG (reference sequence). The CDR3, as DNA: TGTGCCTGGAGTGTACGAGGGGAGACCCAGTACTTC. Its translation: CAWSVRGETQYF.

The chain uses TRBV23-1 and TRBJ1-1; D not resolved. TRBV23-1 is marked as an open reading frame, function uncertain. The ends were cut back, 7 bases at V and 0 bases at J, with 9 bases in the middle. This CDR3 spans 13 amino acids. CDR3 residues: CASIPDLNTEAFF. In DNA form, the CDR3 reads TGCGCCAGCATTCCAGACTTGAACACTGAAGCTTTCTTT.

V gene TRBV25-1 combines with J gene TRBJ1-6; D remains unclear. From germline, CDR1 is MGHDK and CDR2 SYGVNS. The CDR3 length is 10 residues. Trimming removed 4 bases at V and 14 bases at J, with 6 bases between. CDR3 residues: CASSGATLHF. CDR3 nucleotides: TGTGCCAGCAGTGGGGCAACCCTCCACTTT.

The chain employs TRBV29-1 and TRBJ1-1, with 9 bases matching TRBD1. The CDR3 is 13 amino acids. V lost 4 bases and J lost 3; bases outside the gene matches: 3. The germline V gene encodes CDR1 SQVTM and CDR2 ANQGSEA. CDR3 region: CSVGQGVDTEAFF. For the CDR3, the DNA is TGCAGCGTTGGACAGGGGGTTGACACTGAAGCTTTCTTT.

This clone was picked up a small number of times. Written as DNA, the CDR3 is TGTGCCACCAGCAGAGACAACTCTGGGGCCAACGTCCTGACTTTC. Amino acid sequence: CATSRDNSGANVLTF. V usage is TRBV15 and J usage is TRBJ2-6, with D hard to call. Trimming pared 0 bases from V and 0 bases from J, leaving 3 bases between. CDR1 is LNHNV and CDR2 is YYDKDF in the germline V gene (reference sequence). This CDR3 contains 15 residues. Using reference TRBV15 and TRBJ2-6 for the parts outside the CDR3, the full variable domain is DAMVIQNPRYQVTQFGKPVTLSCSQTLNHNVMYWYQQKSSQAPKLLFHYYDKDFNNEADTPDNFQSRRPNTSFCFLDIRSPGLGDTAMYLCATSRDNSGANVLTFGAGSRLTVL.

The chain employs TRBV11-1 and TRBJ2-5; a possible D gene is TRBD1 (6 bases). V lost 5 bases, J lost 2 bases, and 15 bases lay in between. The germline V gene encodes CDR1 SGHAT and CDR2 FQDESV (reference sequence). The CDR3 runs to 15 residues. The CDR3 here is CASSVQGLYQETQYF. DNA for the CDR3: TGTGCCAGCAGCGTACAGGGTCTCTATCAAGAGACCCAGTACTTC.

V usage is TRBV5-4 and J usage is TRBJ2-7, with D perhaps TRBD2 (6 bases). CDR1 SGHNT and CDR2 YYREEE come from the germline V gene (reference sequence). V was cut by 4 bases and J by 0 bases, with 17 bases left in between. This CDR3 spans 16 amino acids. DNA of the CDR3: TGTGCCAGCAGCGCCCCGGGGAGGAGGAGCTCCTACGAGCAGTACTTC. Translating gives CASSAPGRRSSYEQYF. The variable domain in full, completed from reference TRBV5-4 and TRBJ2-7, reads ETGVTQSPTHLIKTRGQQVTLRCSSQSGHNTVSWYQQALGQGPQFIFQYYREEENGRGNFPPRFSGLQFPNYSSELNVNALELDDSALYLCASSAPGRRSSYEQYFGPGTRLTVT.

The CDR3 is CASSFQGVNEKLFF. CDR3 coding DNA: TGTGCCAGCAGCTTTCAGGGGGTTAATGAAAAACTGTTTTTT. The gene calls are TRBV5-4 and TRBJ1-4; 7 nucleotides line up with TRBD1. The V gene end was trimmed by 2 bases and the J gene end by 4 bases; junction bases not matched to a gene: 2. The length of the CDR3 is 14 residues. Germline CDR1 and CDR2: SGHNT and YYREEE (reference sequence).

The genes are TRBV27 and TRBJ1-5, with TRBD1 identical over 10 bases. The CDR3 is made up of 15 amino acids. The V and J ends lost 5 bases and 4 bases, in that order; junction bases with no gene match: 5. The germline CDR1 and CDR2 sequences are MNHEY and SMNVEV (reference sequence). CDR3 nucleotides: TGTGCCAGCAGTCAGACAGGGGGCTGGAATCAGCCCCAGCATTTT. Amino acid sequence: CASSQTGGWNQPQHF.

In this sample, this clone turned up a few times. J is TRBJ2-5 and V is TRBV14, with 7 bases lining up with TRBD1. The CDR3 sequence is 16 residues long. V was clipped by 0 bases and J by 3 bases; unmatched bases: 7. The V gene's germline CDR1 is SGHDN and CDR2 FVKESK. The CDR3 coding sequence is TGTGCCAGCAGCCAAGAGAGCTGGACAGGAAAAGAGACCCAGTACTTC. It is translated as CASSQESWTGKETQYF.

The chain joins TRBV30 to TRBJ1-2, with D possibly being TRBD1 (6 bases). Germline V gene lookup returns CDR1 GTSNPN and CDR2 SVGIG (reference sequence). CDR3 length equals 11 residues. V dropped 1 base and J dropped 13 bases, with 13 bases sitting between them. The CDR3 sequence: CAWSGGPTGTF. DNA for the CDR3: TGTGCCTGGAGTGGCGGACCGACAGGCACCTTC.

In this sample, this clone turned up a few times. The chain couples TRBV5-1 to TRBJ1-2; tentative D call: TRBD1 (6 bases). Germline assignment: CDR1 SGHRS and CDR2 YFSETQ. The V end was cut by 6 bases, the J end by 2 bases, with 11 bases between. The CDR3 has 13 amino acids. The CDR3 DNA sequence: TGCGCCAGCAACACAGGGCAGAACTATGGCTACACCTTC. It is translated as CASNTGQNYGYTF.

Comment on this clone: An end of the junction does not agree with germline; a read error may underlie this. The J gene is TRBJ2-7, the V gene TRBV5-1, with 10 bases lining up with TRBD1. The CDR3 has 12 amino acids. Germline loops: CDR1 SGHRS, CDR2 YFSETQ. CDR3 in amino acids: CASSLDSGTGAF. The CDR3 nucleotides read TGCGCCAGCAGCTTGGACTCCGGGACAGGGGCCTTC.

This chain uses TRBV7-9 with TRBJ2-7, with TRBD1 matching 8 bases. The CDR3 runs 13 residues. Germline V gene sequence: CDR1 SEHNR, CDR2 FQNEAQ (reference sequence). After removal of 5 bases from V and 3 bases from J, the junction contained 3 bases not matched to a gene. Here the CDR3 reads CASSRTGNYEQYF. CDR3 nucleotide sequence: TGTGCCAGCAGCAGGACAGGGAACTACGAGCAGTACTTC.

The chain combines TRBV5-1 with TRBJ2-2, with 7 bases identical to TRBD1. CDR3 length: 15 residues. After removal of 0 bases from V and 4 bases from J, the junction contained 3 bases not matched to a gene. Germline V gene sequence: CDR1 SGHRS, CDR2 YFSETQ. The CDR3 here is CASSLEAGGTGELFF. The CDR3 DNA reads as TGCGCCAGCAGCTTGGAGGCAGGGGGCACCGGGGAGCTGTTTTTT.

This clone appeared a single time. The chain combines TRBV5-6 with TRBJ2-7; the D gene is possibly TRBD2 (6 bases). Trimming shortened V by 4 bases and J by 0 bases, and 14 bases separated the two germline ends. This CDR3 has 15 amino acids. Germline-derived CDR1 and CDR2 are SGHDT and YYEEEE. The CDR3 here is CASSPGLSSSYEQYF. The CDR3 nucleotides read TGTGCCAGCAGCCCGGGACTTTCGAGCTCCTACGAGCAGTACTTC.

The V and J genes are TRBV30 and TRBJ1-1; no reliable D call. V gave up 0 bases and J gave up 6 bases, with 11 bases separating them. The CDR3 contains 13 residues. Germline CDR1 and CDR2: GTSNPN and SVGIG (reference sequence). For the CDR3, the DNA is TGTGCCTGGAGTGTAGAGGGTGGCGCTGAAGCTTTCTTT. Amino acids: CAWSVEGGAEAFF. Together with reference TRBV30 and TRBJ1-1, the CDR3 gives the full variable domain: SQTIHQWPATLVQPVGSPLSLECTVEGTSNPNLYWYRQAAGRGLQLLFYSVGIGQISSEVPQNLSASRPQDRQFILSSKKLLLSDSGFYLCAWSVEGGAEAFFGQGTRLTVV.

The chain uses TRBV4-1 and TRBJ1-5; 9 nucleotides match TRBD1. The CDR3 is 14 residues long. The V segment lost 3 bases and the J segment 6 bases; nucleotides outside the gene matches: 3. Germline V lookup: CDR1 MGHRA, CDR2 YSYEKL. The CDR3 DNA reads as TGCGCCAGCAGCCAGCGGACAGGGGTTCAGCCCCAGCATTTT. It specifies CASSQRTGVQPQHF.

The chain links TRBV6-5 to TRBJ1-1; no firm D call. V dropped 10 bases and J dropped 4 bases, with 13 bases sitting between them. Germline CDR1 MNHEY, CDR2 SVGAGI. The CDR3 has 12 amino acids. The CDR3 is CATYAVGTEAFF. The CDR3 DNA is TGTGCCACGTACGCGGTTGGCACTGAAGCTTTCTTT.

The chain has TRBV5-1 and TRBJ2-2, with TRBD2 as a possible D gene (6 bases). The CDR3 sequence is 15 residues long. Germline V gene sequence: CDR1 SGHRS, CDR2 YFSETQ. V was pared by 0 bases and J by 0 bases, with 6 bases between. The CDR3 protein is CASSLAGANTGELFF. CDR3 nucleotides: TGCGCCAGCAGCTTGGCGGGAGCGAACACCGGGGAGCTGTTTTTT.